The clone carrying this T cell receptor beta chain was seen a handful of times. The antigen is not known. CDR3 length: 15 amino acids. The V and J ends lost 3 bases and 7 bases respectively, with 19 bases between them. Germline V gene lookup returns CDR1 SEHNR and CDR2 FQNEAQ (reference sequence). The data were obtained in a study of cytomegalovirus exposure and HLA in healthy donors. Study-level findings and limits: Among TCR beta chains of equal frequency, HLA-associated ones were more clonally expanded in a later analysis. Among the most significant clusters, several appeared linked to common viral pathogens in a later analysis. Judged likely to be a sequencing artifact was a cluster of highly shared sequence variants. An assumption of roughly uniform sequencing depth across donors underlay the presence/absence analyses.

PCR involved 60 Vbeta and 13 Jbeta primers. Sequencing was performed with immunoSEQ multiplex PCR; in TCRdb, only in-frame clones are kept and a portion is missing. This table has some 110,000 clones, around 80% appearing once. The TCR comes from a woman aged 50 to 60 in good health and CMV-seropositive. The sample consisted of PBMCs. The chain links TRBV7-9 to TRBJ2-7; no clear D. The CDR3 protein is CASSFIQNSSPEQYF. The CDR3 DNA sequence: TGTGCCAGCAGCTTTATCCAGAACAGCTCGCCGGAGCAGTACTTC. Full variable domain (outside the CDR3, taken from reference TRBV7-9 and TRBJ2-7): DTGVSQNPRHKITKRGQNVTFRCDPISEHNRLYWYRQTLGQGPEFLTYFQNEAQLEKSRLLSDRFSAERPKGSFSTLEIQRTEQGDSAMYLCASSFIQNSSPEQYFGPGTRLTVT.